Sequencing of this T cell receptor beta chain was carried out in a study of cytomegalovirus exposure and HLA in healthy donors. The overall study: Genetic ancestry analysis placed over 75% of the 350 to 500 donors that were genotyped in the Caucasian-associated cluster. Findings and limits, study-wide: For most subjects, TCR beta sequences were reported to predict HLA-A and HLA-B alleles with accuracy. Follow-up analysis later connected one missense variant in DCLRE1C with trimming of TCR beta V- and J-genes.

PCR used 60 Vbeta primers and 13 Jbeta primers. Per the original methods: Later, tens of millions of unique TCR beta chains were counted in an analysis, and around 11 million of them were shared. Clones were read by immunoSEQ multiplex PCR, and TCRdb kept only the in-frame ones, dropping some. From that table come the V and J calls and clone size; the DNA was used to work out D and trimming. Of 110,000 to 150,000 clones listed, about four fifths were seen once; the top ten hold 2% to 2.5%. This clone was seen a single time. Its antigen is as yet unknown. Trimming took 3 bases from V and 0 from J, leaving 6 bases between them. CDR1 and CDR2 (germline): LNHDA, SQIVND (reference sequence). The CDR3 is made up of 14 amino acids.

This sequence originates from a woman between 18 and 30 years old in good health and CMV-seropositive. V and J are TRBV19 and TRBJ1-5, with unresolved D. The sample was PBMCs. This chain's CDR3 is CASSIRYSNQPQHF. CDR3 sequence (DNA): TGTGCCAGTAGTATTCGCTATAGCAATCAGCCCCAGCATTTT.